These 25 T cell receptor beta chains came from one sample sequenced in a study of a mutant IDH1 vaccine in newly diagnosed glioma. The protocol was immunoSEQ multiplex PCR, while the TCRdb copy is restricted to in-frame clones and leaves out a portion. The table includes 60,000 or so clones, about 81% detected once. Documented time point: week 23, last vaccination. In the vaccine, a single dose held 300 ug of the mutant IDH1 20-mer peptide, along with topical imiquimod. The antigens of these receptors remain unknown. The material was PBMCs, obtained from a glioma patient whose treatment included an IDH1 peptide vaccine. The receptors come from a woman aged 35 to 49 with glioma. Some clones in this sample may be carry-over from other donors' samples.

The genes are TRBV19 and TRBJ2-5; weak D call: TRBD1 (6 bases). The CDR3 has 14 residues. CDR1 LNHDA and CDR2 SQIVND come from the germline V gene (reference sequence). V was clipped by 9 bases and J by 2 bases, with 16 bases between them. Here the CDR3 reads CASAWSGDQETQYF. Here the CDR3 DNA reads TGTGCCAGCGCCTGGTCAGGGGATCAAGAGACCCAGTACTTC.

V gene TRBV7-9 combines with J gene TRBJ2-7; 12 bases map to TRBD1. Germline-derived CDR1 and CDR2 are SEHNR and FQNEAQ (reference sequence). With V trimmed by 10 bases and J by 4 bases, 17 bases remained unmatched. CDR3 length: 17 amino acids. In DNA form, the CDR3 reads TGTGCCATCATCCCGACCGGGACAGGGGGCCGGGGATACGAGCAGTACTTC. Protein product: CAIIPTGTGGRGYEQYF.

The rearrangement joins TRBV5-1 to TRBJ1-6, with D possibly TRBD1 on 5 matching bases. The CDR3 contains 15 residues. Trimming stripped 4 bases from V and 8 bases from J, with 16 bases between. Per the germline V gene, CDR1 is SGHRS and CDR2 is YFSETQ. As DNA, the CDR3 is TGCGCCAGCAGCACCTGGGGGGGACGAGATTCACCCCTCCACTTT. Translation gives CASSTWGGRDSPLHF.

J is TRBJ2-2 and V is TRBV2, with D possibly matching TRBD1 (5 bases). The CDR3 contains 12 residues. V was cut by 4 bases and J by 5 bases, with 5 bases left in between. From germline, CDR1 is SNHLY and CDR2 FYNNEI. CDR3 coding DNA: TGTGCCAGCAGTGCAGGGACCGGGGAGCTGTTTTTT. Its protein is CASSAGTGELFF.

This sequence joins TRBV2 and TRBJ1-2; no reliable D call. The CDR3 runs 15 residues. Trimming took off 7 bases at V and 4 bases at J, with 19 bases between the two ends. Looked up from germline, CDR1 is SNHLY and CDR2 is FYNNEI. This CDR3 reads CASTRATPRSYGYTF. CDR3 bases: TGTGCCAGCACTAGGGCCACCCCTCGCAGCTATGGCTACACCTTC.

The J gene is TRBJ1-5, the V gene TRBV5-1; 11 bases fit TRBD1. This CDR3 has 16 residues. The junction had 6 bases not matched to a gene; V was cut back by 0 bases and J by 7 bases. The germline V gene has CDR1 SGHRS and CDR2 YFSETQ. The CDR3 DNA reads TGCGCCAGCAGCTTGGGGACAGGGGGCGCAGGGCAGCCCCAGCATTTT. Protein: CASSLGTGGAGQPQHF.

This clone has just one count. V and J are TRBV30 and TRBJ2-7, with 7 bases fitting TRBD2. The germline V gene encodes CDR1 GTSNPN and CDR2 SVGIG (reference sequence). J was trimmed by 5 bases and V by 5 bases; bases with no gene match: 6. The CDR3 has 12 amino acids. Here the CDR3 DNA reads TGTGCCTGGGCGGGGGTATCCAACGAGCAGTACTTC. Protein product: CAWAGVSNEQYF.

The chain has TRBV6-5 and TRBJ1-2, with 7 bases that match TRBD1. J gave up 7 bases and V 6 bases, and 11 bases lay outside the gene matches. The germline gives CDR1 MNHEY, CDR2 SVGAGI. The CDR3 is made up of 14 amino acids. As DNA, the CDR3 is TGTGCCAGCAGATTAGACAGGGTCAACGGTGGCTACACCTTC. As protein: CASRLDRVNGGYTF.

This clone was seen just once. CDR3 region: CASSLAGRLAGGSTDTQYF. The CDR3 coding sequence is TGCGCCAGCAGCTTGGCGGGAAGACTAGCGGGGGGGAGCACAGATACGCAGTATTTT. This chain connects TRBV5-1 to TRBJ2-3, with TRBD2 matching 14 bases. The CDR3 consists of 19 residues. V lost 0 bases to trimming and J lost 0 bases; unmatched junction nucleotides: 6. The germline CDR1 and CDR2 sequences are SGHRS and YFSETQ.

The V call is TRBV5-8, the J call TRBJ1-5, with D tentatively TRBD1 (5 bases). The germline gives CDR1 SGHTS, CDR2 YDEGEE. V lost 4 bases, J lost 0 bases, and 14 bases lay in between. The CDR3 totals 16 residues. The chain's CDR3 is CASSTDSGYSNQPQHF. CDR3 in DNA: TGTGCCAGCAGCACAGACAGCGGGTATAGCAATCAGCCCCAGCATTTT. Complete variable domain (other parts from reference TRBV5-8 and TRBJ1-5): EAGVTQSPTHLIKTRGQQATLRCSPISGHTSVYWYQQALGLGLQFLLWYDEGEERNRGNFPPRFSGRQFPNYSSELNVNALELEDSALYLCASSTDSGYSNQPQHFGDGTRLSIL.

CDR3 bases: TGTGCCAGCAGCTTAGTCCCCCCTGGGGAGCAGTACTTC. Translation: CASSLVPPGEQYF. The rearrangement links TRBV7-2 to TRBJ2-7; D call uncertain. The CDR3 is 13 residues long. V lost 1 base and J lost 7, with 11 bases in between. CDR1 is SGHTA and CDR2 is FQGNSA in the germline V gene.

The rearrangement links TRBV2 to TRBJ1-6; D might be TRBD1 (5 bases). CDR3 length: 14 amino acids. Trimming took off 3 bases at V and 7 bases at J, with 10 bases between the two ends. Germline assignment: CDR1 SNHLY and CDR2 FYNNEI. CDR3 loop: CASSDPRVNSPLHF. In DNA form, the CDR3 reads TGTGCCAGCAGTGACCCCAGGGTCAATTCACCCCTCCACTTT.

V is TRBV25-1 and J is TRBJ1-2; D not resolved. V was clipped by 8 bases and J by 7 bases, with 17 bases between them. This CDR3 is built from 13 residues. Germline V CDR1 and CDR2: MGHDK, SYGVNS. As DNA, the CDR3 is TGTGCCAGCCGGTACGGGGAGCATGGTGGCTACACCTTC. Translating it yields CASRYGEHGGYTF.

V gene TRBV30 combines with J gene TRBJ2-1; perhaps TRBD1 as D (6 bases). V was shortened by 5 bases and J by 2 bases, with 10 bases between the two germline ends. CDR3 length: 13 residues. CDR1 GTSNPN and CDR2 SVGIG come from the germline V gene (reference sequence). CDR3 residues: CAWGDNAYNEQFF. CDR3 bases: TGTGCCTGGGGGGACAACGCCTACAATGAGCAGTTCTTC.

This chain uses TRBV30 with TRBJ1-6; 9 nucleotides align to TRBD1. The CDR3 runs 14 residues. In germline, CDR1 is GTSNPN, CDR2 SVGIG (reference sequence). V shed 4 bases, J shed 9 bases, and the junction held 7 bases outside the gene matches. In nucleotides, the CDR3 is TGTGCCTGGAACACGGGACAGGGAGGTTCACCCCTCCACTTT. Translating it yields CAWNTGQGGSPLHF. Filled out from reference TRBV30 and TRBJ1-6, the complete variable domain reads SQTIHQWPATLVQPVGSPLSLECTVEGTSNPNLYWYRQAAGRGLQLLFYSVGIGQISSEVPQNLSASRPQDRQFILSSKKLLLSDSGFYLCAWNTGQGGSPLHFGNGTRLTVT.

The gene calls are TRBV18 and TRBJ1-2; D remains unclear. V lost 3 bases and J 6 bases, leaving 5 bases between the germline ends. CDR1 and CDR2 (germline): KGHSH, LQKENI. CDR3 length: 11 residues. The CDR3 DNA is TGTGCCAGCTCACCGAAGGATGGCTACACCTTC. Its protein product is CASSPKDGYTF.

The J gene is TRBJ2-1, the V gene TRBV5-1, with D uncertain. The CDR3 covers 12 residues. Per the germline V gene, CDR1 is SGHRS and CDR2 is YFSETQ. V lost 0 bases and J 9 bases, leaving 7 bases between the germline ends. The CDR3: CASSLGLGEQFF. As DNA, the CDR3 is TGCGCCAGCAGCTTGGGTCTGGGTGAGCAGTTCTTC.

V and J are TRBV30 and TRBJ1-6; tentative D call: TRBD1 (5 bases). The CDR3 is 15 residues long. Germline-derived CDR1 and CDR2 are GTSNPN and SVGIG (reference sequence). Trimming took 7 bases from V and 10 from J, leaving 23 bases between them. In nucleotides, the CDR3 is TGTGCCTCCCCCCTATCGACAGCCAAGGAGTCACCCCTCCACTTT. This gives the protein CASPLSTAKESPLHF.

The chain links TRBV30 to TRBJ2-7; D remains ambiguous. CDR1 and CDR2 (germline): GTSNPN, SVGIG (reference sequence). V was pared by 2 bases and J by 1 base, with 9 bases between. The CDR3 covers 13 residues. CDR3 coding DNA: TGTGCCTGGAGTCGTACAAATTCCTACGAGCAGTACGTC. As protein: CAWSRTNSYEQYV.

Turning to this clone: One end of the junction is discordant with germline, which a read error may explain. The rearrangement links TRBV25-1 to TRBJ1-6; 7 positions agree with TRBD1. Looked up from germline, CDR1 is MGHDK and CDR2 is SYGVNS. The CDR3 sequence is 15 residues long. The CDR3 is CASSECEGRDSHDHF. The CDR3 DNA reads TGTGCCAGCAGTGAATGCGAAGGACGGGACAGCCACGACCATTTT.

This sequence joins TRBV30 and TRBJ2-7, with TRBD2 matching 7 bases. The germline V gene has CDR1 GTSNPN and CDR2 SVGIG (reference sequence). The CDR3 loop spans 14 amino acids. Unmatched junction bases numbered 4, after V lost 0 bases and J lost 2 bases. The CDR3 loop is CAWSVLGGTYEQYF. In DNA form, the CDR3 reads TGTGCCTGGAGTGTACTGGGAGGGACCTACGAGCAGTACTTC.

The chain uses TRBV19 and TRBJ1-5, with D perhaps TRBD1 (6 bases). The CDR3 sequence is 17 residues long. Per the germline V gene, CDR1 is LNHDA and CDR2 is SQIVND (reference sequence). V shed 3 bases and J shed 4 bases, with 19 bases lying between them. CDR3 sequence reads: CASSILTQTGLNQPQHF. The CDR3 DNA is TGTGCCAGTAGTATTCTTACACAAACAGGGCTGAATCAGCCCCAGCATTTT. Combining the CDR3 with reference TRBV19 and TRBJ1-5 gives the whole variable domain DGGITQSPKYLFRKEGQNVTLSCEQNLNHDAMYWYRQDPGQGLRLIYYSQIVNDFQKGDIAEGYSVSREKKESFPLTVTSAQKNPTAFYLCASSILTQTGLNQPQHFGDGTRLSIL.

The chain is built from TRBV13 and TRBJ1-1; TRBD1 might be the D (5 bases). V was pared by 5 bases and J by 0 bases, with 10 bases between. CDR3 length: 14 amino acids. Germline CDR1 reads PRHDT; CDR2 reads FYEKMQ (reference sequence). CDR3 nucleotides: TGTGCCAGCAGCCCACAGGTGGTGAACACTGAAGCTTTCTTT. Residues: CASSPQVVNTEAFF.

CDR3 loop: CASRDYRGMNTEAFF. The CDR3 coding sequence is TGCGCCAGCAGGGATTACAGGGGGATGAACACTGAAGCTTTCTTT. The chain recombines TRBV4-1 with TRBJ1-1; 8 bases match TRBD1. This CDR3 spans 15 amino acids. With 6 bases clipped from V and 0 bases from J, the junction kept 6 bases outside the gene matches. CDR1 and CDR2 from the germline V gene are MGHRA and YSYEKL.

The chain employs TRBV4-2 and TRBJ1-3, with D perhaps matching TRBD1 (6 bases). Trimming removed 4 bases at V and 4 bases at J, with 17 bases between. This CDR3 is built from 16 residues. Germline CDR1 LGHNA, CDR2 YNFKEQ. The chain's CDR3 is CASSPKGGANGNTIYF. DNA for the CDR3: TGTGCCAGCAGCCCCAAGGGGGGGGCTAACGGAAACACCATATATTTT.